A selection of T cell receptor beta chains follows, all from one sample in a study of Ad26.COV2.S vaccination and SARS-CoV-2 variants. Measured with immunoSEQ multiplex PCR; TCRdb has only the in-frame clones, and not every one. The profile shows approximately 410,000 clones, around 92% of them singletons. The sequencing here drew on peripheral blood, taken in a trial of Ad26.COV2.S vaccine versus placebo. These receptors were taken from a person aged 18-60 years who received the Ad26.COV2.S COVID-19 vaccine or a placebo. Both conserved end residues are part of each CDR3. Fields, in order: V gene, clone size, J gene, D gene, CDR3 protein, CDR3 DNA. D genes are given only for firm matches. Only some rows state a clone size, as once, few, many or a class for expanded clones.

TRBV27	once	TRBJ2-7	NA	CASSLSATRDYEQYF	TGTGCCAGCAGTTTATCGGCGACAAGGGACTACGAGCAGTACTTC
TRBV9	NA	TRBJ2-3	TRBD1	CASSLAGGTQYF	TGTGCCAGCAGCCTAGCAGGGGGTACGCAGTATTTT
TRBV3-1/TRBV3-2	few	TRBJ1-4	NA	CASSLVNNEKLFF	TGTGCCAGCAGCCTAGTGAATAATGAAAAACTGTTTTTT
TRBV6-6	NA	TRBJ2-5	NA	CASSYSGQEETQYF	TGTGCCAGCAGTTACTCGGGCCAGGAGGAGACCCAGTACTTC
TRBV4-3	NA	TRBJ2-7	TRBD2	CASSPGLAGGPKSEQYF	TGCGCCAGCAGCCCGGGACTAGCGGGGGGGCCCAAGTCCGAGCAGTACTTC
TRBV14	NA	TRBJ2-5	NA	CASSPPPGDSKGGETQYF	TGTGCCAGCAGCCCCCCACCGGGCGACAGCAAAGGCGGGGAGACCCAGTACTTC
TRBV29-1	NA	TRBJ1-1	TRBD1	CSIIQGAGTEAFF	TGCAGCATAATCCAGGGGGCAGGCACTGAAGCTTTCTTT
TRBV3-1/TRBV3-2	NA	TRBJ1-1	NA	CASSHYAMNTEAFF	TGTGCCAGCAGCCACTACGCCATGAACACTGAAGCTTTCTTT
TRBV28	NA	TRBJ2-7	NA	CASSSNSYEQYF	TGTGCCAGCAGTTCAAACTCCTACGAGCAGTACTTC
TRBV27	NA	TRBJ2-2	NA	CASSLRAGMIGELFF	TGTGCCAGCAGTTTAAGGGCAGGGATGATCGGGGAGCTGTTTTTT
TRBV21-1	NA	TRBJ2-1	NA	CASSKATCTAGRNNEQFF	TGTGCCAGCAGCAAAGCGACTTGTACGGCAGGGAGAAACAATGAGCAGTTCTTC
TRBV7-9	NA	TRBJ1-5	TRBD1	CASSLGRDRLAYSNQPQHF	TGTGCCAGCAGCTTAGGAAGGGACAGGCTCGCATATAGCAATCAGCCCCAGCATTTT
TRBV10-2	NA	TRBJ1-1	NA	CASHAGGEAFF	TGCGCCAGCCACGCCGGGGGTGAAGCTTTCTTT
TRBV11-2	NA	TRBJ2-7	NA	CASSSGPGLTDYEQYF	TGTGCCAGCAGCTCGGGTCCAGGCCTAACCGACTACGAGCAGTACTTC
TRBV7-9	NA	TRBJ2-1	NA	CASRNPQDNEQFF	TGTGCCAGCAGGAATCCACAGGACAATGAGCAGTTCTTC
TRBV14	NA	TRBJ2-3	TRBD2	CASSRMKRGSFQTDTQYF	TGTGCCAGCAGCCGGATGAAGCGGGGTTCCTTCCAAACAGATACGCAGTATTTT
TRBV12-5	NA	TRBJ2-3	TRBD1	CASAWGQGIDTQYF	TGTGCTAGTGCGTGGGGACAGGGAATTGATACGCAGTATTTT
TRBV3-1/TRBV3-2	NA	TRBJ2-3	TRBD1	CASRPGTGRTDTQYF	TGTGCCAGCAGACCCGGGACAGGCCGCACAGATACGCAGTATTTT
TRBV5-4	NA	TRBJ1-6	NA	CASSRGLLDSPLHF	TGTGCCAGCAGCCGGGGCCTACTGGATTCACCCCTCCACTTT
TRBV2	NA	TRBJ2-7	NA	CASRRRDNPAYEQYF	TGTGCCAGCAGGCGCCGGGACAACCCGGCCTACGAGCAGTACTTC
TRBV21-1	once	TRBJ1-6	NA	CASSKKGQGSSYNSPLHF	TGTGCCAGCAGCAAAAAGGGACAGGGGAGCTCCTATAATTCACCCCTCCACTTT
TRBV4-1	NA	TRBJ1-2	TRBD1	CASSQAQGEGGYTF	TGCGCCAGCAGCCAAGCTCAGGGGGAAGGGGGCTACACCTTC
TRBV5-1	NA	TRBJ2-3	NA	CASSTSVGDTDTQYF	TGCGCCAGCAGCACAAGCGTTGGCGACACAGATACGCAGTATTTT
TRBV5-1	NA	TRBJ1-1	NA	CASSKGGGGDTEAFF	TGCGCCAGCAGTAAAGGGGGAGGCGGGGACACTGAAGCTTTCTTT
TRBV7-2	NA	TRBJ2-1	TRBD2	CASSPGGLREQFF	TGTGCCAGCAGCCCGGGGGGGCTCCGCGAGCAGTTCTTC
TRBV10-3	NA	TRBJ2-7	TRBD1	CAISQQGANEQYF	TGTGCCATCAGCCAACAGGGGGCAAACGAGCAGTACTTC
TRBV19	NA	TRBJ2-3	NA	CASSINIGTLTQYF	TGTGCCAGTAGTATTAATATTGGGACTCTCACACAGTATTTT
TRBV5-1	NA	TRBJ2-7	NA	CASSFYPSSTYEQYF	TGCGCCAGCAGCTTTTATCCTTCCTCGACCTACGAGCAGTACTTC